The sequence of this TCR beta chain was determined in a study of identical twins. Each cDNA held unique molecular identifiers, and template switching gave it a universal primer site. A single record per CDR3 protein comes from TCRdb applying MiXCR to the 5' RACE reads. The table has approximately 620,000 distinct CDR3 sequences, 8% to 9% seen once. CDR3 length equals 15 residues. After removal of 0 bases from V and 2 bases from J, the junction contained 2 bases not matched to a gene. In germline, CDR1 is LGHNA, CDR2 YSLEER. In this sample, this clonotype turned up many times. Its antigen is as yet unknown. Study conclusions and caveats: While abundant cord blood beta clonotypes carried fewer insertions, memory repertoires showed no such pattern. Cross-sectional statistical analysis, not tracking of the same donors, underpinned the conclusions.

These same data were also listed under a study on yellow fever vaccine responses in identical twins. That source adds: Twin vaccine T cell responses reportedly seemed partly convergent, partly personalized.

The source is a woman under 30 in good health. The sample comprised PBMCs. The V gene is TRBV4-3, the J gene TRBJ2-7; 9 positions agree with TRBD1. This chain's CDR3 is CASSQDRQGAYEQYF. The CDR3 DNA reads TGCGCCAGCAGCCAAGATCGACAGGGGGCCTACGAGCAGTACTTC.